The sequence of this TCR beta chain was determined in a study of HIV-infected patients and healthy controls. cDNA was made from roughly 500 ng RNA using alpha and beta constant primers. Using multiplexing indices, alpha and beta chain libraries were generated apart by chain-specific third strand synthesis. After a brief PCR adding P5, P7 and a second index, roughly 23 amplification cycles followed. TCRdb fed the 5' RACE reads into MiXCR, producing one record per CDR3 protein. Of about 15,000 distinct CDR3 sequences listed, 7% are singletons. This clonotype was seen repeatedly, ten times or more. As yet, its antigen is unknown. Whole blood was used without fractionation, so all unsorted peripheral T cells were included. V was shortened by 7 bases and J by 6 bases, with 27 bases between the two germline ends. The CDR3 covers 17 residues. General study results and limits: CDR3 sharing between individuals was lower in HIV-infected patients than in healthy controls.

The specimen was blood. The rearrangement links TRBV12-3 or TRBV12-4 to TRBJ1-2; D possibly corresponds to TRBD1 (5 bases). This TCR was sampled from an adult in good health. The CDR3 protein is CASNPRRQGEFQDGYTF. As DNA, the CDR3 is TGTGCCAGCAATCCCCGTCGTCAAGGGGAGTTTCAGGATGGCTACACCTTC.